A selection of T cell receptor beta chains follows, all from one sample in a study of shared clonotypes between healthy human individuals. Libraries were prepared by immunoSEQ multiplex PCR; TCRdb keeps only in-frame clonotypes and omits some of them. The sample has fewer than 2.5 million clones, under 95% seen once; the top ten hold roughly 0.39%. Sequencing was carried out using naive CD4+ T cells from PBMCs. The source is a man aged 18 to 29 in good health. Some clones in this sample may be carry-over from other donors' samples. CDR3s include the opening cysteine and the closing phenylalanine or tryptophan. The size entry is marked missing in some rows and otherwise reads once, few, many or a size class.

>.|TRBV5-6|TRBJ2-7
CASSLGGTYEQYF
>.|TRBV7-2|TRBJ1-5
CASSRGQINQPQHF
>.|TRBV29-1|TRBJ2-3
CSVVYSGGATDTQYF
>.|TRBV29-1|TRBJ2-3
CSVPRDRGVWGTQYF
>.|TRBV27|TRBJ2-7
CASRLKGGTGVYEQYF
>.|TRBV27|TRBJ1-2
CASSLRQNYGYTF
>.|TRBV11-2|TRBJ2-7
CASSPQMGGSYEQYF
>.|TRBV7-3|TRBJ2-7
CASSPSRSGEQYF
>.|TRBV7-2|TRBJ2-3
CASSFVGARGTDTQYF
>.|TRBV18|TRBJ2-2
CASSPPGLPNTGELFF
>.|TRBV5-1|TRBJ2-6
CASSLPGVGVSGANVLTF
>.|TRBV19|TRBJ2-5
CASSPVRLAGAETQYF
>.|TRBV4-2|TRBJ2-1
CASSQEFTRGGRNEQFF
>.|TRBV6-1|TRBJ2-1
CASSTDRGTEQFF
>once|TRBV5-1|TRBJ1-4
CASSNRVDANEKLFF
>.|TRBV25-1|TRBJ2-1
CASSEYLGLGAHEQFF
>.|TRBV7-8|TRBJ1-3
CASSRLGLGNTIYF
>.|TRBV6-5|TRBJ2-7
CASSYRQGWPYEQYF
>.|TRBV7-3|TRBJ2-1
CASSPRPTSYNEQFF
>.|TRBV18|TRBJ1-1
CASSPPAGQNTEAFF
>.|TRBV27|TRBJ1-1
CASSLLPGHAMNTEAFF
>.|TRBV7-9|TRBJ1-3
CASTVDRGGNTIYF
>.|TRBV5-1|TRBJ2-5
CASSLALAGTQETQYF
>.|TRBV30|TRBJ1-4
CAWSSVNEKLFF
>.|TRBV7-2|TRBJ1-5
CASALEGRGNQPQHF
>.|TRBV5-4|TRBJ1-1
CASSLTGGADPEAFF
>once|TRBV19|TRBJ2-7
CASSSDRSYEQYF
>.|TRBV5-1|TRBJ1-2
CASSLTDNYGYTF
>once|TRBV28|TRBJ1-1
CASRTGGGKTEAFF
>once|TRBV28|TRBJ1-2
CASRATGTGGYTF
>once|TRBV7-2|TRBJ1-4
CASSLDRVSEKLFF
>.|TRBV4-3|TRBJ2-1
CASSQEVSSPEQFF
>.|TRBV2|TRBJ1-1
CASSRDSSYQNTEAFF
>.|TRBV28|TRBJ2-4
CASSYPRTGLAKNIQYF
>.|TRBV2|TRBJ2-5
CASAKVTGAQETQYF
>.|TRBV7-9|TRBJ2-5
CASSFWTGGEETQYF
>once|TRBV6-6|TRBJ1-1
CASSYGDIFTEAFF
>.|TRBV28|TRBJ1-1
CASGQGGKNTEAFF
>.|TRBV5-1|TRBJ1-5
CASSPKTGGNQPQHF
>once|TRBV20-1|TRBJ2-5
CSARQGGAQYF
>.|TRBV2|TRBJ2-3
CASSDYYLGLAGLTDTQYF
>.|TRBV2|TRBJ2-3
CASSQNGLPTDTQYF
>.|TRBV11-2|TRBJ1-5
CASSFSDQDQPQHF
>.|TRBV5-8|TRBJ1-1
CASSNLDRYAEAFF
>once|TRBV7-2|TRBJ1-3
CASSQGPLRTIYF
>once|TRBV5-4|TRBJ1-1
CASSLALGQEAFF
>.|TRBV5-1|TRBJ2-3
CATTTGAGRGTDTQYF